The rows below give T cell receptor beta chains drawn from one sample of a study of control samples from healthy donors and cancer patients. Assay: immunoSEQ multiplex PCR; the TCRdb copy retains only in-frame clones and omits some. The data hold 150,000 to 200,000 clones, with 85% to 90% observed a single time. The sequenced material came from blood. These receptors were taken from a man between 18 and 29 years old in good health. CDR3s include the opening cysteine and the closing phenylalanine or tryptophan. Fields, in order: V gene, J gene, CDR3 length, CDR3 protein.

>TRBV4-1|TRBJ1-3|15
CASSQDQGSGNTIYF
>TRBV3-1/TRBV3-2|TRBJ1-1|16
CASSLMSTGQGAEAFF
>TRBV5-6|TRBJ1-2|15
CASSRWTPAGYGYTF
>TRBV9|TRBJ1-1|14
CASSVGGRVTEAFF
>TRBV6-6|TRBJ2-1|15
CASSWGLAANNEQFF
>TRBV2|TRBJ2-7|15
CASSEADRGQDEQYF
>TRBV14|TRBJ2-7|13
CASSTGPLYEQYF
>TRBV30|TRBJ1-5|14
CAWSVGHEGQPQHF
>TRBV30|TRBJ1-1|13
CAWRRTPNTEAFF
>TRBV6-2/TRBV6-3|TRBJ1-5|15
CASSYWQGSVQPQHF
>TRBV11-1|TRBJ1-1|15
CASSVYPGQNTEAFF
>TRBV7-2|TRBJ1-2|16
CASSFQPGRGNYGYTF
>TRBV6-5|TRBJ1-6|12
CASSTPNSPLHF
>TRBV12-3/TRBV12-4|TRBJ2-7|12
CASSRRPYEQYF
>TRBV2|TRBJ2-7|13
CASSDGAATKQYF
>TRBV27|TRBJ2-7|15
CASSILTGMVNEQYF
>TRBV28|TRBJ1-1|14
CASRTPGTKTEAFF
>TRBV27|TRBJ1-6|15
CASKPGPLNNSPLHF
>TRBV19|TRBJ1-2|11
CASVQGVRYTF
>TRBV7-2|TRBJ2-5|15
CASSLDGGARKTQYF
>TRBV9|TRBJ2-3|15
CASSVSPGVTDTQYF
>TRBV7-9|TRBJ1-1|14
CASSSLVSDTEAFF
>TRBV7-8|TRBJ2-6|12
CASRSGANVLTF
>TRBV7-2|TRBJ2-7|14
CASSTRDGSYEQYF
>TRBV4-2|TRBJ2-7|15
CASSQALAGGGEQYF
>TRBV20-1|TRBJ2-3|14
CSASRGEEADTQYF
>TRBV4-1|TRBJ2-5|17
CASSRNAASGGQETQYF
>TRBV7-5|TRBJ2-2|14
CVRSLFNSAGELFF
>TRBV5-1|TRBJ2-5|16
CASSLGRDREQETQYF
>TRBV4-1|TRBJ2-2|16
CASSRDQGPRTGELFF
>TRBV7-9|TRBJ1-5|12
CASSLGSQPQHF
>TRBV4-2|TRBJ2-7|16
CASSQGGRQGAYEQYF
>TRBV28|TRBJ1-2|16
CASSLPDPGTVYGYTF
>TRBV7-9|TRBJ1-2|13
CASSLDRGNGYTF
>TRBV5-4|TRBJ2-5|15
CASSLGLAGRETQYF
>TRBV7-3|TRBJ2-5|13
CASSLRGEETQYF
>TRBV7-2|TRBJ1-1|13
CASSLGTGYEAFF
>TRBV4-1|TRBJ1-2|17
CASSPFGDTRGFYGYTF
>TRBV7-2|TRBJ2-3|15
CASSLVPAYTDTQYF
>TRBV6-4|TRBJ2-4|16
CASSSRQGGAKNIQYF
>TRBV5-5|TRBJ2-7|15
CASRDGTGIPYEQYF
>TRBV28|TRBJ1-1|17
CASSSTGDSRAGTEAFF
>TRBV6-1|TRBJ2-7|16
CASSEVLAGEYGEQYF
>TRBV30|TRBJ1-4|14
CAWSAARINEKLFF
>TRBV6-5|TRBJ1-2|14
CASSYLQGAVGYTF
>TRBV6-1|TRBJ2-1|17
CASSDPGLPSSYNEQFF
>TRBV6-2/TRBV6-3|TRBJ1-2|15
CASSTTSGARRGYTF
>TRBV3-1/TRBV3-2|TRBJ1-3|14
CASRTGSSGNTIYF
>TRBV7-7|TRBJ1-1|15
CASSLIRDRECEAFF
>TRBV10-3|TRBJ1-2|13
CAIQGGYTYGYTF
>TRBV6-1|TRBJ2-4|13
CASSETAKNIQYF
>TRBV30|TRBJ2-7|11
CASAQDNEQYF
>TRBV25-1|TRBJ2-1|14
CASTNSATGDEQFF
>TRBV6-2/TRBV6-3|TRBJ2-4|15
CASSYSLTMGNIQYF
>TRBV4-3|TRBJ2-1|16
CASSQDERGDYNEQFF
>TRBV5-5|TRBJ2-7|15
CASSLDLQGDYEQYF
>TRBV11-1|TRBJ2-1|14
CASNNRDRYNEQFF
>TRBV3-1/TRBV3-2|TRBJ1-3|16
CASSLYQDQTGNTIYF
>TRBV27|TRBJ2-3|13
CASSGTRSDTQYF
>TRBV5-5|TRBJ1-1|14
CASSHRSRGTEAFF